The rows below give T cell receptor beta chains drawn from one sample of a study of blood T cells in healthy people across ages. MiXCR, run by TCRdb on the 5' RACE reads, gives a single entry per CDR3 protein. The table shows around 1,000,000 distinct CDR3 sequences, with 20% to 25% occurring only once. These data were likewise used in another study, on T cells of mothers and their children.

The sample was blood. The receptors stem from a girl between 2 and 10 years old in good health. Each CDR3 is given with its conserved first and last residue.

j_gene,v_gene,CDR3aa
TRBJ2-5,TRBV20-1,CSASGGAETQYF
-,TRBV3-1,CASSQDAAGGGFEQFF
TRBJ2-5,TRBV29-1,CSVEDMATFETQYF
TRBJ2-7,TRBV4-1,CASSQGLAGGFFYEQYF
TRBJ1-1,TRBV25-1,CASSQDRESTEAFF
TRBJ2-3,TRBV12-3/TRBV12-4,CASGRDPSTDTQYF
TRBJ1-1,TRBV5-1,CASSLPPEGVNTEAFF
TRBJ1-5,TRBV20-1,CSATRDGYNQPQHF
-,TRBV7-2,CASSLSRDRVEQFF
TRBJ1-2,TRBV20-1,CSAREPADTYGYTF
TRBJ2-5,TRBV5-1,CASSFSTNQETQYF
TRBJ2-5,TRBV20-1,CSARVVEASGLERVGEQYF
TRBJ2-7,TRBV6-6,CASMSGSYEQYF